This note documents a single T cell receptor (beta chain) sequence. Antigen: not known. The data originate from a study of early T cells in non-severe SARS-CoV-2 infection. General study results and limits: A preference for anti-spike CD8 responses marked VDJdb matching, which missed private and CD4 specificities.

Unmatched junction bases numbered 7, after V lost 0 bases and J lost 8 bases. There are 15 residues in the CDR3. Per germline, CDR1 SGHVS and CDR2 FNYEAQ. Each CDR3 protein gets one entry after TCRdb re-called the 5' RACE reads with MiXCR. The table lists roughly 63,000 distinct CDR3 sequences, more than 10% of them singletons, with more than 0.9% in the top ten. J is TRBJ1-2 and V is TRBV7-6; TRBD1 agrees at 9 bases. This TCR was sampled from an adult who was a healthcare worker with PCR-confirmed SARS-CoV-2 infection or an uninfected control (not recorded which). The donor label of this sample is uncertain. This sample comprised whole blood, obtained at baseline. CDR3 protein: CASSLAGTGHIGYTF. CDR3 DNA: TGTGCCAGCAGCTTAGCCGGGACAGGGCATATCGGCTACACCTTC.